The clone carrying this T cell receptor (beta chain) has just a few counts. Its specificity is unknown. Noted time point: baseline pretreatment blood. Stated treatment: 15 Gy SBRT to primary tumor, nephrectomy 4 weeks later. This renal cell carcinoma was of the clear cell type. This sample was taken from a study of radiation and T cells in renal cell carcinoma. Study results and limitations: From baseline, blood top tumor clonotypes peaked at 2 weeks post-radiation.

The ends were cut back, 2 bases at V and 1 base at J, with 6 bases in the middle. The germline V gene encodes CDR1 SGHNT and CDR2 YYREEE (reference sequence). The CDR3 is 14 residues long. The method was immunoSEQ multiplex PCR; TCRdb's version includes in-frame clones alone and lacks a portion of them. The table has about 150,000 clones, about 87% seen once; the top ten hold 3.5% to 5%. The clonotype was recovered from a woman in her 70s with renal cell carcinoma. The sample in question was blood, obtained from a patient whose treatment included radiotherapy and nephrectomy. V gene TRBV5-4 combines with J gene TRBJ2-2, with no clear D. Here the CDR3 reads CASSFVGNTGELFF. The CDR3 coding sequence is TGTGCCAGCAGCTTTGTAGGGAACACCGGGGAGCTGTTTTTT.